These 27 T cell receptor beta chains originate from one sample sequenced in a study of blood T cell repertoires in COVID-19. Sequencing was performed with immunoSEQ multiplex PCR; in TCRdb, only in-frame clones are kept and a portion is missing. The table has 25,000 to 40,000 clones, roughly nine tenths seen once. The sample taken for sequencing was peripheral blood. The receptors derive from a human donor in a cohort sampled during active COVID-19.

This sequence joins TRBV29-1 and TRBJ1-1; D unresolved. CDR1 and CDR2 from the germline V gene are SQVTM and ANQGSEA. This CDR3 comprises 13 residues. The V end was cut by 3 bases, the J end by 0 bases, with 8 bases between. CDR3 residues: CSVEGRLNTEAFF. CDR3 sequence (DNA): TGCAGCGTTGAGGGCAGATTGAACACTGAAGCTTTCTTT. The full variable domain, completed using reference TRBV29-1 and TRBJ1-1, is SAVISQKPSRDICQRGTSLTIQCQVDSQVTMMFWYRQQPGQSLTLIATANQGSEATYESGFVIDKFPISRPNLTFSTLTVSNMSPEDSSIYLCSVEGRLNTEAFFGQGTRLTVV.

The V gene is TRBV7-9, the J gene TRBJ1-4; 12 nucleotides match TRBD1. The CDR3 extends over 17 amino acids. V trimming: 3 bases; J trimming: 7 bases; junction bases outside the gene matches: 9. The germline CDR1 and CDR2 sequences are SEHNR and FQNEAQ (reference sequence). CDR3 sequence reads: CASSFGTGGIWGEKLFF. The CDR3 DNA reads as TGTGCCAGCAGCTTCGGGACAGGGGGCATTTGGGGTGAAAAACTGTTTTTT.

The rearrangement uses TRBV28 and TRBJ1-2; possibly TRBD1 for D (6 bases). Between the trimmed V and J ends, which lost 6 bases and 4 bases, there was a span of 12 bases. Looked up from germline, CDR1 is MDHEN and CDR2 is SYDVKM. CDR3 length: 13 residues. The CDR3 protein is CASRVTGSYGYTF. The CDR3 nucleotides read TGTGCCAGCAGGGTGACAGGCAGCTATGGCTACACCTTC.

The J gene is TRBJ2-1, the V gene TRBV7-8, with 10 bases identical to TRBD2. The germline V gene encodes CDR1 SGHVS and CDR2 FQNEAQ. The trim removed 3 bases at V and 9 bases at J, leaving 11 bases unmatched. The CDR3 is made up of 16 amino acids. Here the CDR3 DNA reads TGTGCCAGCAGCTTCGGTTTACTAGCGGGACCGAGTGAGCAGTTCTTC. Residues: CASSFGLLAGPSEQFF. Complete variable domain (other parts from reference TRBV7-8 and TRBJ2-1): GAGVSQSPRYKVAKRGQDVALRCDPISGHVSLFWYQQALGQGPEFLTYFQNEAQLDKSGLPSDRFFAERPEGSVSTLKIQRTQQEDSAVYLCASSFGLLAGPSEQFFGPGTRLTVL.

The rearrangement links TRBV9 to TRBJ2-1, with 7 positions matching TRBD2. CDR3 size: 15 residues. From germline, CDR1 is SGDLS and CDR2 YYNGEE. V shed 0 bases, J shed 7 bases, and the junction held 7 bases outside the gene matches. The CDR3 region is CASSVGGSGWNEQFF. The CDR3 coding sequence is TGTGCCAGCAGCGTAGGCGGGAGTGGGTGGAATGAGCAGTTCTTC.

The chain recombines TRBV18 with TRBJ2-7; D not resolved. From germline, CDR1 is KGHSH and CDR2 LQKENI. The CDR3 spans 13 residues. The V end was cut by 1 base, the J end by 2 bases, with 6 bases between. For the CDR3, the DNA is TGTGCCAGCTCACCACAGGAGACCTACGAGCAGTACGTC. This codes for CASSPQETYEQYV.

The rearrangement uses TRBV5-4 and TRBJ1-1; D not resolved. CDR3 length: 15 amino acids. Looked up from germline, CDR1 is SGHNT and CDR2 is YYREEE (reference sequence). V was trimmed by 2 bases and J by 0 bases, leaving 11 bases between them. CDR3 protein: CASSFSFGVNTEAFF. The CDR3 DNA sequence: TGTGCCAGCAGCTTTTCTTTCGGAGTGAACACTGAAGCTTTCTTT.

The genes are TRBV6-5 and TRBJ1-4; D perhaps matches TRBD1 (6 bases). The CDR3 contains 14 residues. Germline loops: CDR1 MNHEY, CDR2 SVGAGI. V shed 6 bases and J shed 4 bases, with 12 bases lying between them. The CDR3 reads CASSSGVINEKLFF. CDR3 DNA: TGTGCCAGCAGCTCAGGGGTTATTAATGAAAAACTGTTTTTT.

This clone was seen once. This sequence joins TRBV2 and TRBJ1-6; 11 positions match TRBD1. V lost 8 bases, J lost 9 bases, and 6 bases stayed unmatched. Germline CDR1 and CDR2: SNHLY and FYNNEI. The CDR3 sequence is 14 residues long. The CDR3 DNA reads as TGTGCCAGCCGGGCCGGGACAGGGGGTTCACCCCTCCACTTT. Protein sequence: CASRAGTGGSPLHF.

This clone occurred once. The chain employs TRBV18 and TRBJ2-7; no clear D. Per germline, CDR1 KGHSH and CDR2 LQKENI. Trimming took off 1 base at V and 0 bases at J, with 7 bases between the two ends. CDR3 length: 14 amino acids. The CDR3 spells CASSPLESSYEQYV. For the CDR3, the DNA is TGTGCCAGCTCACCACTAGAAAGCTCCTACGAGCAGTACGTC.

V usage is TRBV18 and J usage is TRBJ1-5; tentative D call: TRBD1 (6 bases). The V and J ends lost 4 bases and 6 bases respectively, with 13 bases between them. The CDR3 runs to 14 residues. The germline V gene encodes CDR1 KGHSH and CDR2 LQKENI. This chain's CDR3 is CASSRGGEGQPQHF. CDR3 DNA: TGTGCCAGCTCACGTGGGGGCGAGGGTCAGCCCCAGCATTTT.

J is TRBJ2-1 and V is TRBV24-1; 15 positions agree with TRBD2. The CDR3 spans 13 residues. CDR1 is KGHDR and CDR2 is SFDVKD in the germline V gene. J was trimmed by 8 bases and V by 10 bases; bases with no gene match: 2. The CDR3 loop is CATGTSGRYEQFF. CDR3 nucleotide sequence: TGTGCCACAGGGACTAGCGGGAGGTATGAGCAGTTCTTC.

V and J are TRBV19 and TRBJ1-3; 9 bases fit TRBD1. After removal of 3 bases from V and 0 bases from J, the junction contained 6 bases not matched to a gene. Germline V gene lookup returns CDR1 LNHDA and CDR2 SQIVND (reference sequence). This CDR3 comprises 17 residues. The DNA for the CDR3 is TGTGCCAGTAGTATGTGGGGACAGGGAACCTCTGGAAACACCATATATTTT. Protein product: CASSMWGQGTSGNTIYF.

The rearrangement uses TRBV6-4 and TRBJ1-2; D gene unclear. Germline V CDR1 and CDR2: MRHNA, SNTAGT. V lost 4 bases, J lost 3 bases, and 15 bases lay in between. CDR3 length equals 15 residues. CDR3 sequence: CASSGYSGGYYGYTF. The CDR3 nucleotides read TGTGCCAGCAGTGGCTATTCAGGAGGTTACTATGGCTACACCTTC.

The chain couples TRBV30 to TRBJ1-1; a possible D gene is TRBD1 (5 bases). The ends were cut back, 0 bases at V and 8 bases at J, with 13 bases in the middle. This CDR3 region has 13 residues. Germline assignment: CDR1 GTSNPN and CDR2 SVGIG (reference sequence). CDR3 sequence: CAWSVLSGGEAFF. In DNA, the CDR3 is TGTGCCTGGAGTGTACTGTCGGGGGGGGAAGCTTTCTTT.

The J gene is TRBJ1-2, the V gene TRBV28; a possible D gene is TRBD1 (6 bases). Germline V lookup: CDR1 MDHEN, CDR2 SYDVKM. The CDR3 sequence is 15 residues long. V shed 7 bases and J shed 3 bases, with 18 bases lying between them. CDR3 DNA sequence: TGTGCCAGCAAACCCCCCGAAGGGGGTGACTATGGCTACACCTTC. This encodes CASKPPEGGDYGYTF.

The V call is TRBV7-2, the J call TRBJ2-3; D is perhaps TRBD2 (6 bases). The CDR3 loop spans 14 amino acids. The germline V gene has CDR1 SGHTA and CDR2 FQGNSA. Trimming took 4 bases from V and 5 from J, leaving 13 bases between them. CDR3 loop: CASSSGLPGDTQYF. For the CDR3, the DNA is TGTGCCAGCAGCTCTGGACTACCCGGAGATACGCAGTATTTT.

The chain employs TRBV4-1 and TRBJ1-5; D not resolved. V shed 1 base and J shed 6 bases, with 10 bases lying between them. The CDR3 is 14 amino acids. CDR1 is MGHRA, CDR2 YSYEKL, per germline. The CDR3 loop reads CASSQVVGSQPQHF. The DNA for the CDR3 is TGCGCCAGCAGCCAAGTAGTAGGGAGTCAGCCCCAGCATTTT.

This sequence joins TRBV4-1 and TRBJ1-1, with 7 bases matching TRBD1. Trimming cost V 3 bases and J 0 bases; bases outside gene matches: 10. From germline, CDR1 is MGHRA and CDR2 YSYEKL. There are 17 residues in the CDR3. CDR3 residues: CASSQVGTAYLNTEAFF. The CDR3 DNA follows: TGCGCCAGCAGCCAGGTAGGGACAGCTTATTTGAACACTGAAGCTTTCTTT.

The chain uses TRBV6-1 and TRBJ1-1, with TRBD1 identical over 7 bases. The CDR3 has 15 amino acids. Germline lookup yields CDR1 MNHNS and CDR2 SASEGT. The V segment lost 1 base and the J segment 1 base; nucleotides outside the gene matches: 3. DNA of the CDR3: TGTGCCAGCAGTGAAGAAGGGGGCCCGAACACTGAAGCTTTCTTT. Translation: CASSEEGGPNTEAFF.

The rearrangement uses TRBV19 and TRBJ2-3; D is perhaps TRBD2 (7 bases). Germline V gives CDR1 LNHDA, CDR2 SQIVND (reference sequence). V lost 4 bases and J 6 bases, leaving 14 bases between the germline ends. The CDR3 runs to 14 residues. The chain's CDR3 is CASSSGGGPDTQYF. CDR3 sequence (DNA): TGTGCCAGTAGTAGTGGCGGGGGCCCTGATACGCAGTATTTT.

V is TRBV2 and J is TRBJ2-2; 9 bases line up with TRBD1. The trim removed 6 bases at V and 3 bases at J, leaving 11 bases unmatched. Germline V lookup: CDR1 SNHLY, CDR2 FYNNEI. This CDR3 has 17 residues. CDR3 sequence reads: CASSHPGGTGHTGELFF. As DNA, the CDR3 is TGTGCCAGCAGCCACCCGGGCGGGACAGGGCACACCGGGGAGCTGTTTTTT.

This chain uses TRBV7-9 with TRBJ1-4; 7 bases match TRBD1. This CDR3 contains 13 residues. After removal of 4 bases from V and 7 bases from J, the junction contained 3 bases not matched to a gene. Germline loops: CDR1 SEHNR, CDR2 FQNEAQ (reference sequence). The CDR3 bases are TGTGCCAGCAGCTGGGGACAGACTGAAAAACTGTTTTTT. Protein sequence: CASSWGQTEKLFF.

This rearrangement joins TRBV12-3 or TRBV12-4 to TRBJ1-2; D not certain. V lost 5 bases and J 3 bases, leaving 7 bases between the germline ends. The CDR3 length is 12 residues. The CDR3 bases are TGTGCCAGCAGTCGTGACTACTATGGCTACACCTTC. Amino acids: CASSRDYYGYTF.

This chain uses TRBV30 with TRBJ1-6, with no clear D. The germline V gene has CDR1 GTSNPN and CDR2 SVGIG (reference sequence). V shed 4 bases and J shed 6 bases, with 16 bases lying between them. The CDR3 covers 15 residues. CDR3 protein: CAWKSGVGFNSPLHF. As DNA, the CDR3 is TGTGCCTGGAAGTCCGGGGTGGGATTTAATTCACCCCTCCACTTT.

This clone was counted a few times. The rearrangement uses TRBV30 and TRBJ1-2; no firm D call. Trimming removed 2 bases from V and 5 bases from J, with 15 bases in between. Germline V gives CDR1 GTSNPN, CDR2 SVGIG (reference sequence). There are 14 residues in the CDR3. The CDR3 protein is CAWSTTLAIYGYTF. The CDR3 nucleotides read TGTGCCTGGAGTACCACGTTGGCCATTTATGGCTACACCTTC.

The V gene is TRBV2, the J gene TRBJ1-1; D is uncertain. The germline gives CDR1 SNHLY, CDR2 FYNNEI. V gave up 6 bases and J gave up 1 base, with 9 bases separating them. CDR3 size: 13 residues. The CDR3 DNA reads TGTGCCAGCAGAACAGAGCCGAACACTGAAGCTTTCTTT. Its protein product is CASRTEPNTEAFF.